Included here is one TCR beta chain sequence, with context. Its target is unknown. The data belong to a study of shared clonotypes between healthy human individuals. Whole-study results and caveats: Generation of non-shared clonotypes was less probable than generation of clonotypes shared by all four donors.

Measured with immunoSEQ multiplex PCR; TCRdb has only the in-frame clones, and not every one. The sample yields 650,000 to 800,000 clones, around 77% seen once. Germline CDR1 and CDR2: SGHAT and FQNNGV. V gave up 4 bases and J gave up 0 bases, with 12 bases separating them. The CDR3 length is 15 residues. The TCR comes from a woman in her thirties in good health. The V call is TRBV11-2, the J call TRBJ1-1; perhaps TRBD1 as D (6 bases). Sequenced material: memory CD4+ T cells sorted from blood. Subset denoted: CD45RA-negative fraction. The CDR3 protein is CASSSSGTLNTEAFF. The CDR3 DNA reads TGTGCCAGCAGCTCCTCCGGGACATTGAACACTGAAGCTTTCTTT.